This T cell receptor beta chain originates from a study of T-cell reconstitution after alpha-beta-depleted transplantation in children. Findings of the study overall: There were reportedly several hundred expanded graft clones from which alpha-beta T cells came about two months after transplant. TCRbeta diversity was high at day 60 in some patients (a result of surviving recipient T cells and thymic progenitors). T-cell counts and diversity at one year following transplant were attributed mainly to newly produced T cells.

Germline assignment: CDR1 MDHEN and CDR2 SYDVKM. The CDR3 contains 15 residues. V shed 3 bases and J shed 6 bases, with 17 bases lying between them. This clonotype has just a few counts. Its antigen is undetermined. For TCRbeta, the library was prepared with unique molecular identifiers. TCRdb redid the calling of the PCR reads with MiXCR, one entry per CDR3 protein. Among about a million distinct CDR3 sequences listed, around 30% were seen once. The chain has TRBV28 and TRBJ1-2; no firm D call. This clonotype was sampled from a boy under two years old who had a stem cell transplant for SCID, so the T cells may come from the graft donor. The sequencing here drew on PBMCs, mostly from graft donor cells, taken 360 days after TCRalphabeta/CD19-depleted stem cell transplant. The DNA of the CDR3 is TGTGCCAGCAGTTTCGCCGAGGGCCCATATGATGGCTACACCTTC. It specifies CASSFAEGPYDGYTF.